A single TCR beta chain is shown here with its context. This may be a read error, as it is one base from a much larger clone. The source of the sample is a study of blood T cells in healthy people across ages. There were healthy Caucasian individuals from Russia, aged roughly 6 to 100, serving as donors. At least 7 million PBMCs were isolated per sample. This CDR3 has 12 residues. Germline assignment: CDR1 SGHKS and CDR2 YYEKEE (reference sequence). V was cut by 3 bases and J by 11 bases, with 12 bases left in between. The use of a sample-barcoded 5' primer and a J-beta primer mix characterized a second PCR of roughly 7 to 12 cycles. MiXCR was run by TCRdb on the 5' RACE reads, yielding one entry per CDR3 protein. The table lists about 730,000 distinct CDR3 sequences, roughly 43% of them singletons, with around a fifth in the top ten.

This clonotype was sampled from a woman aged 55-69 years in good health. The material sequenced was blood. This chain joins TRBV5-5 and TRBJ2-1, with D perhaps TRBD1 (6 bases). The CDR3 here is CASSSQGDKQFF. CDR3 in DNA: TGTGCCAGCAGCTCACAGGGCGATAAGCAGTTCTTC.